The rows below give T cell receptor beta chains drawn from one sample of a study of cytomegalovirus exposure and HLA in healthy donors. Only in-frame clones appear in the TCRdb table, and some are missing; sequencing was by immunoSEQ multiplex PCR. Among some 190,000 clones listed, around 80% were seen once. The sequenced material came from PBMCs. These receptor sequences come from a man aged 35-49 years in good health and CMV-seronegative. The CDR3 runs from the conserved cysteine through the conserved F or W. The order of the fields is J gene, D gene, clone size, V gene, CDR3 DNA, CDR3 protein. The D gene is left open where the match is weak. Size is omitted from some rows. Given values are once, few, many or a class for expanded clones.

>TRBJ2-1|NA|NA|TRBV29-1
TGCAGCGTGGGGACATCAAATGAGCAGTTCTTC
CSVGTSNEQFF
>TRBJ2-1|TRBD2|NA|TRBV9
TGTGCCAGCAGCGTAGAGCTAGCGGGGGGACTAACGGATGAGCAGTTCTTC
CASSVELAGGLTDEQFF
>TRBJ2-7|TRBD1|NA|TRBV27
TGTGCCAGCAGTCCCGTTGGACAGGGAAAGCGACTCTCCTACGAGCAGTACTTC
CASSPVGQGKRLSYEQYF
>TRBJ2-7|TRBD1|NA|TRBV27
TGTGCCAGCCTTCCCGGGGACAGGCCATTCATCGCCTACGAGCAGTACTTC
CASLPGDRPFIAYEQYF
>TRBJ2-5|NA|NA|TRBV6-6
TGTGCCAGCGGGCAGCGGCATCAAGAGACCCAGTACTTC
CASGQRHQETQYF
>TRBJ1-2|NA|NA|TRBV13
TGTGCCAGCAGCCCCACCCCAGGGGAAACCTATGGCTACACCTTC
CASSPTPGETYGYTF
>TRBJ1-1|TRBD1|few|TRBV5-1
TGCGCCAGCAGCTTCAGGGGGGCGGAAGGGACTGAAGCTTTCTTT
CASSFRGAEGTEAFF
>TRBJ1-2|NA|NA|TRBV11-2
TGTGCCAGCAGCCCGGGAGGGCACTATGGCTACACCTTC
CASSPGGHYGYTF
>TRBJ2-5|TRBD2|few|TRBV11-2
TGTGCCAGCAGCATATCCGCTAGCGGAACCTTCCAAGAGACCCAGTACTTC
CASSISASGTFQETQYF
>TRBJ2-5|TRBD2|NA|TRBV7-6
TGTGCCAGCAGCTTGCTTAGCGGGGGGGCCTCGGAGACCCAGTACTTC
CASSLLSGGASETQYF
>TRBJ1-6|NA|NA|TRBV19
TGTGCCAGTAGTGGGCAGGGGTGGAATTCACCCCTCCACTTT
CASSGQGWNSPLHF
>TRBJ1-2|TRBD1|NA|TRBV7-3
TGTGCCAGCAGCTTAACGGGACAGACCTATGGCTACACCTTC
CASSLTGQTYGYTF
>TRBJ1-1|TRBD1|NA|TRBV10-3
TGTGCCATCAGCAGGACAGGTATGAACACTGAAGCTTTCTTT
CAISRTGMNTEAFF
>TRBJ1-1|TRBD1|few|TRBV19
TGTGCCAGTATTCTGACAGGGGTGAACACTGAAGCTTTCTTT
CASILTGVNTEAFF
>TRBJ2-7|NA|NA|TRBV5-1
TGCGCCAGCAGTGAAGGCTCCGCGGGCGAGCAGTACTTC
CASSEGSAGEQYF
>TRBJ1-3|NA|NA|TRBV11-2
TGTGCCAGCAGCCTCTCCTTGGGGGGGAGCTCTGGAAACACCATATATTTT
CASSLSLGGSSGNTIYF
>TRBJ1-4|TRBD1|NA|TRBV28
TGTGCCAGCAGTACGAGACAGGGTGAGGAAAAACTGTTTTTT
CASSTRQGEEKLFF
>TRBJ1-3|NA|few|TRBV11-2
TGTGCCAGCAGCTTAGATGCAGGGTTTGGAAACACCATATATTTT
CASSLDAGFGNTIYF
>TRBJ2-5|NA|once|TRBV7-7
TGTGCTAGCAGCTTAGAGTTCGCTAGGTCGGAGACCCAGTACTTC
CASSLEFARSETQYF
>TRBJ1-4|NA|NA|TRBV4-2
TGTGCCAGCAGCCTAAGCCGTGCAACTAATGAAAAACTGTTTTTT
CASSLSRATNEKLFF
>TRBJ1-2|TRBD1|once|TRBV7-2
TGTGCCAGCAGCCCTACAGGGGCGTCCTATGGCTACACCTTC
CASSPTGASYGYTF
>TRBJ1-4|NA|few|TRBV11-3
TGTGCCCTCGCCGAGCAGGGAACGACTAATGAAAAACTGTTTTTT
CALAEQGTTNEKLFF
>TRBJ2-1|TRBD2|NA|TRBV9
TGTGCCAGCAGCGTAGCTCCTCGCGGGGGGGATGAGCAGTTCTTC
CASSVAPRGGDEQFF
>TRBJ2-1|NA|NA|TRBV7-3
TGTGCCAGCAGCCCGGACAGGAGGGGACTCAATGAGCAGTTCTTC
CASSPDRRGLNEQFF
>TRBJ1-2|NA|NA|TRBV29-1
TGCAGCGTTAACAGGGATTCGAACTATGGCTACACCTTC
CSVNRDSNYGYTF
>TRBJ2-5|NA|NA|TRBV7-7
TGTGCTAGCAGCACTGGTCCTGGCGGGGTCGAGACCCAGTACTTC
CASSTGPGGVETQYF
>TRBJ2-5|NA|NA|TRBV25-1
TGTGCCAGCAGTGAATCTTCTAGCGCCCAAGAGACCCAGTACTTC
CASSESSSAQETQYF
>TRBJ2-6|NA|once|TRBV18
TGTGCCAGCTCACAGAACGGAGCCTCTGGGGCCAACGTCCTGACTTTC
CASSQNGASGANVLTF
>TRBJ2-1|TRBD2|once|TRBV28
TGTGCCAGCAGCCCCCCTATAGCGGGACCATACAATGAGCAGTTCTTC
CASSPPIAGPYNEQFF
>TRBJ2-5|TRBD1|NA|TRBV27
TGTGCCAGCAGTTTCGGGACAGGGGGCCGGGAGACCCAGTACTTC
CASSFGTGGRETQYF
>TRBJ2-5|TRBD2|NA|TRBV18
TGTGCCAGCTCACAGGGGACTAGAAAAGAGACCCAGTACTTC
CASSQGTRKETQYF
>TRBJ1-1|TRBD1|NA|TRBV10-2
TGCGCCAGCAGTGACCCAGGGACAGCCAAAAACACTGAAGCTTTCTTT
CASSDPGTAKNTEAFF
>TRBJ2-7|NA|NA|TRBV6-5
TGTGCCAGCAGTTACTCGAGTAGTTATTACTACGAGCAGTACTTC
CASSYSSSYYYEQYF
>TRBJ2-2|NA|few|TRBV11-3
TGTGCCAGCAGCTTCCATAGGACTCTAACCGGGGAGCTGTTTTTT
CASSFHRTLTGELFF
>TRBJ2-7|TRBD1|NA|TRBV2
TGTGCCAGCAGCGAACAGGGGTACGAGCAGTACTTC
CASSEQGYEQYF
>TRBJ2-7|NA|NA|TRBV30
TGTGCCTGGAGTCGTGGGGGGAGTGTATACGAGCAGTACTTC
CAWSRGGSVYEQYF
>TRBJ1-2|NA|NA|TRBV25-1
TGTGCCAGCAGTGGGCAGAGGGAATATGGCTACACCTTC
CASSGQREYGYTF
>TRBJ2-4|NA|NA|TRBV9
TGTGCCAGCAGCGTAGTCCCCCCTGTGAGCGCCAAAAACATTCAGTACTTC
CASSVVPPVSAKNIQYF
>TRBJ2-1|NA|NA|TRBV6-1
TGTGCCAGCAGTGAACCGACACTAGCAAATGAGCAGTTCTTC
CASSEPTLANEQFF
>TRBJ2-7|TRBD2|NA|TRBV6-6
TGTGCCAGCAGTTACGCGGCTAGCGGGTACGAGCAGTACTTC
CASSYAASGYEQYF
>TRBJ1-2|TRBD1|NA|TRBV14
TGTGCCAGCAGCCAAGCCGGGACAGGTCCGTTAGGCTACACCTTC
CASSQAGTGPLGYTF
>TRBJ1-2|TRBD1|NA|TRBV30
TGTGCCTGGAGTAGTGACAGGGGGTACGGCTACACCTTC
CAWSSDRGYGYTF
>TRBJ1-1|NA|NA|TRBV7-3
TGTGCCAGCAGCTTAAGCTCGAGTTTGGACACTGAAGCTTTCTTT
CASSLSSSLDTEAFF
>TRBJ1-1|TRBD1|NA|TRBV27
TGTGCCAGCAGTTCAACCGGGACAGGGGGCGTTGAAGCTTTCTTT
CASSSTGTGGVEAFF
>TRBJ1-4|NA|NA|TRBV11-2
TGTGCCAGCAGCTTAGCGGGACACCTTGAAAAACTGTTTTTT
CASSLAGHLEKLFF
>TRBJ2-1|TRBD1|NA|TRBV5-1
TGCGCCAGCAGCTTCGGACAGGCCGATGAGCAGTTCTTC
CASSFGQADEQFF
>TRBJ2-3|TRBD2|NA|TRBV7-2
TGTGCCAGCAGCTTAGGGGGCGGGAGCAGCATGGATACGCAGTATTTT
CASSLGGGSSMDTQYF
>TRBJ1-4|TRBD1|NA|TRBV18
TGTGCCAGCTCACCTGGGACAGCCTCCTCGAATGAAAAACTGTTTTTT
CASSPGTASSNEKLFF
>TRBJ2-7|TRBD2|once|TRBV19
TGTGCCAGTAGTCCGACTAGCTCGAACTACGAGCAGTACTTC
CASSPTSSNYEQYF
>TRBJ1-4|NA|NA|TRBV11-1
TGTGCCAGCAGCAACACCGGTCGCGGGGGTGCTAATGAAAAACTGTTTTTT
CASSNTGRGGANEKLFF
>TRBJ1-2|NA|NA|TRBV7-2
TGTGCCAGCAGCTTAGGGGACATGACACATCGCTACACCTTC
CASSLGDMTHRYTF
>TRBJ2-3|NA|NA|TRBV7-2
TGTGCCAGCAGCACTAAGCGGCAAAGCACAGATACGCAGTATTTT
CASSTKRQSTDTQYF
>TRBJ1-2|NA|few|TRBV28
TGTGCCAGCAGACGGTATGGCTACACCTTC
CASRRYGYTF
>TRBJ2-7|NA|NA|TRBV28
TGTGCCAGCAGGGGCGGGGGCTCCTCCTACGAGCAGTACTTC
CASRGGGSSYEQYF